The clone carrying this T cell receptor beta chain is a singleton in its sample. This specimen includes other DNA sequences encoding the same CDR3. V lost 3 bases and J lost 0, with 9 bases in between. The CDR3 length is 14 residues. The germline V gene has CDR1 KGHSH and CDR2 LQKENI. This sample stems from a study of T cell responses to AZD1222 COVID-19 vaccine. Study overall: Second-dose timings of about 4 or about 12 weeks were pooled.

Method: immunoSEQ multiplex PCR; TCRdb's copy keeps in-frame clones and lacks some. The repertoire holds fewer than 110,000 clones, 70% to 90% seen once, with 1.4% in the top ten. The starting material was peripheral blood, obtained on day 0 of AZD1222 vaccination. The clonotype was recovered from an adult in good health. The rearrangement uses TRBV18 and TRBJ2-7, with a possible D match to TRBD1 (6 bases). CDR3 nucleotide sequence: TGTGCCAGCTCACCCCAACAGGGCTCCTACGAGCAGTACTTC. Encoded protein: CASSPQQGSYEQYF.